This TCR beta chain stems from a study of cytomegalovirus exposure and HLA in healthy donors. It was with 60 Vbeta and 13 Jbeta primers that the PCR ran. The assay was immunoSEQ multiplex PCR, and TCRdb's table has in-frame clones only and misses some. The table lists 180,000 or so clones, over 65% of them singletons. CDR3 length: 14 amino acids. V shed 3 bases and J 9 bases; nucleotides not matched to a gene: 10. CDR1 is MGHDK and CDR2 is SYGVNS in the germline V gene. The rearrangement uses TRBV25-1 and TRBJ1-2; 7 bases fit TRBD1. This sequence was found in a female donor in good health and CMV-seronegative. The sample comprised PBMCs. CDR3 sequence (DNA): TGTGCCAGCAGTGACAAGGGGGCTCTTTCCAGCTACACCTTC. Translation gives CASSDKGALSSYTF.